This is a list of T cell receptor beta chains from one sample in a study of regulatory T cells in long-lasting Graves disease. TCRdb recomputed calls from the multiplex PCR reads with MiXCR, one row per CDR3 protein. Seen here are around 500,000 distinct CDR3 sequences, about 13% observed once, and the top ten hold 8.5% to 10%. Separately, the same data were catalogued under a study of T cells in Graves' hyperthyroidism and ophthalmopathy.

The input for sequencing was peripheral blood mononuclear cells (PBMCs), taken at new diagnosis, from a patient treated with antithyroid drugs. Every receptor here comes from a man aged 30 to 45 with Graves disease. CDR3s include the opening cysteine and the closing phenylalanine or tryptophan. Fields, in order: clone size, J gene, V gene, D gene, CDR3 protein, CDR3 DNA. D genes are given only for firm matches. Where a row states a size, it is once, few, many or the class of an expanded clone; other rows omit it.

many | TRBJ1-1 | TRBV5-1 | TRBD1 | CASSLVFGTGSTRDVTEAFF | TGCGCCAGCAGCTTGGTGTTTGGGACAGGGTCAACGCGGGACGTCACTGAAGCTTTCTTT
NA | TRBJ2-6 | TRBV13 | TRBD2 | CASSLGRSSGASGANVLTF | TGTGCCAGCAGCTTAGGCCGGAGTAGCGGGGCCTCTGGGGCCAACGTCCTGACTTTC
NA | TRBJ2-1 | TRBV3-1 | TRBD1 | CASRFEGASYNEQFF | TGTGCCAGCAGGTTCGAGGGGGCTTCCTACAATGAGCAGTTCTTC
few | TRBJ2-1 | TRBV9 | NA | CASSVEVAAANTYNEQFF | TGTGCCAGCAGCGTAGAAGTAGCGGCCGCTAACACCTACAATGAGCAGTTCTTC
NA | TRBJ1-2 | TRBV20-1 | NA | CSAREMEGRLYGYTF | TGCAGTGCTAGAGAGATGGAGGGGCGCCTATATGGCTACACCTTC
many | TRBJ1-6 | TRBV7-8 | NA | CASSFRQRPSPLHF | TGTGCCAGCAGCTTCCGACAGAGGCCATCACCCCTCCACTTT
NA | TRBJ2-3 | TRBV7-9 | NA | CASSAGSIATDTQYF | TGTGCCAGCAGCGCCGGGAGTATCGCGACAGATACGCAGTATTTT
few | TRBJ2-1 | TRBV5-5 | NA | CASSSEVGGNEQFF | TGTGCCAGCAGCTCGGAGGTAGGGGGCAATGAGCAGTTCTTC
many | TRBJ1-2 | TRBV11-2 | NA | CASSLVREGYTF | TGTGCCAGCAGCTTAGTCAGGGAGGGCTACACCTTC
many | TRBJ2-3 | TRBV12-3/TRBV12-4 | NA | CASSPEVVADTQYF | TGTGCCAGCAGCCCCGAGGTGGTGGCAGATACGCAGTATTTT
many | TRBJ2-3 | TRBV12-5 | NA | CASGATLSTDTQYF | TGTGCTAGTGGGGCTACGTTAAGCACAGATACGCAGTATTTT
NA | TRBJ1-1 | TRBV6-1 | NA | CASTSRGTEAFF | TGTGCCAGCACCTCCCGGGGGACTGAAGCTTTCTTT
many | TRBJ2-7 | TRBV2 | NA | CASSDSGVTYEQYF | TGTGCCAGCAGTGACTCAGGGGTTACCTACGAGCAGTACTTC
few | TRBJ2-2 | TRBV6-1 | TRBD2 | CASSEGGTSGNTGELFF | TGCGCCAGCAGTGAAGGGGGGACTAGCGGAAACACCGGGGAGCTGTTTTTT
many | TRBJ2-7 | TRBV11-2 | NA | CATRTRLSGEQYF | TGTGCCACCCGGACCCGACTCTCCGGCGAGCAGTACTTC
many | TRBJ2-7 | TRBV2 | NA | CASSTAAYEQYF | TGTGCCAGCAGTACCGCGGCTTACGAGCAGTACTTC
NA | TRBJ2-5 | TRBV5-1 | TRBD2 | CASSLRTSGSEETQYF | TGCGCCAGCAGCTTGCGGACTAGCGGGAGTGAGGAGACCCAGTACTTC
NA | TRBJ2-1 | TRBV5-1 | TRBD1 | CASSLDRVGHNEQFF | TGCGCCAGCAGCTTAGACAGGGTGGGACACAATGAGCAGTTCTTC
many | TRBJ2-5 | TRBV12-3/TRBV12-4 | TRBD2 | CASSVAGPGETQYF | TGTGCCAGCAGTGTAGCGGGACCAGGAGAGACCCAGTACTTC
NA | TRBJ2-7 | TRBV6-1 | TRBD1 | CASSERIPPGQGGYEQYF | TGTGCCAGCAGTGAAAGGATCCCTCCGGGACAGGGGGGCTACGAGCAGTACTTC
many | TRBJ2-1 | TRBV7-9 | NA | CASSFRGNEQFF | TGTGCCAGCAGTTTCAGGGGCAATGAGCAGTTCTTC
few | TRBJ2-7 | TRBV28 | NA | CASGSPTRGGPYEQYF | TGTGCCAGCGGTTCTCCGACTAGAGGAGGACCCTACGAGCAGTACTTC
NA | TRBJ2-2 | TRBV25-1 | NA | CASSEHYRDGGLFF | TGTGCCAGCAGTGAACATTACAGGGATGGTGGGCTGTTTTTT
many | TRBJ1-2 | TRBV20-1 | NA | CSATPGTPDGGYTF | TGCAGTGCTACGCCCGGGACCCCGGATGGGGGCTACACCTTC
many | TRBJ2-1 | TRBV11-2 | NA | CASTGGGRGRRLSEQFF | TGTGCCAGCACCGGGGGAGGTCGGGGCCGACGCCTCAGTGAGCAGTTCTTC
many | TRBJ2-7 | TRBV20-1 | NA | CSADVGLSYEQYF | TGCAGTGCTGATGTGGGCCTCTCCTACGAGCAGTACTTC
once | TRBJ2-1 | TRBV29-1 | NA | CSVERQGEVEQFF | TGCAGCGTTGAGAGGCAGGGAGAGGTTGAGCAGTTCTTC
many | TRBJ1-4 | TRBV2 | NA | CASSPYQGQNEKLFF | TGTGCCAGCAGTCCGTATCAGGGACAAAATGAAAAACTGTTTTTT
many | TRBJ1-4 | TRBV12-3/TRBV12-4 | TRBD1 | CASSPGTGGIGEKLFF | TGTGCCAGCAGTCCCGGGACAGGGGGGATCGGTGAAAAACTGTTTTTT
many | TRBJ1-4 | TRBV3-1 | TRBD1 | CASRDRRHEKLFF | TGTGCCAGCCGGGACAGAAGACATGAAAAACTGTTTTTT
few | TRBJ2-3 | TRBV7-9 | NA | CASSPSGLSTDTQYF | TGTGCCAGCAGCCCGAGCGGACTATCCACAGATACGCAGTATTTT
many | TRBJ2-7 | TRBV7-2 | NA | CASSLVRNYEQYF | TGTGCCAGCAGCTTAGTGCGGAACTACGAGCAGTACTTC
many | TRBJ2-1 | TRBV12-3/TRBV12-4 | NA | CASSWTQNNEQFF | TGTGCCAGCAGTTGGACGCAAAACAATGAGCAGTTCTTC
NA | TRBJ2-1 | TRBV5-1 | TRBD2 | CASSAGLAGVIGPYNEQFF | TGCGCCAGCAGCGCGGGACTAGCGGGCGTTATCGGGCCCTACAATGAGCAGTTCTTC
many | TRBJ2-1 | TRBV2 | NA | CASSGRAAVRYDEQFF | TGTGCCAGCAGTGGTCGAGCAGCAGTGAGGTACGATGAGCAGTTCTTC
few | TRBJ2-6 | TRBV27 | NA | CASSQYYSGANVLTF | TGTGCCAGCAGTCAGTACTACTCTGGGGCCAACGTCCTGACTTTC
many | TRBJ2-3 | TRBV11-3 | NA | CASSLDITDTQYF | TGTGCCAGCAGCTTAGATATCACAGATACGCAGTATTTT
NA | TRBJ1-1 | TRBV20-1 | NA | CSARGVDTDTEAFF | TGCAGTGCTAGAGGTGTGGACACCGACACTGAAGCTTTCTTT
many | TRBJ2-2 | TRBV2 | TRBD1 | CASSERGRKAGELFF | TGTGCCAGCAGTGAAAGGGGGCGGAAGGCCGGGGAGCTGTTTTTT
many | TRBJ1-1 | TRBV27 | NA | CASSSGTKAFF | TGTGCCAGCAGTTCCGGGACTAAAGCTTTCTTT
many | TRBJ2-7 | TRBV5-1 | TRBD2 | CASSPGTSGITYEQYF | TGCGCCAGCAGCCCGGGGACTAGCGGGATAACCTACGAGCAGTACTTC
NA | TRBJ2-1 | TRBV7-9 | TRBD2 | CASSLWRVGLAGGRNEQFF | TGTGCCAGCAGCTTATGGAGGGTTGGACTAGCGGGAGGGAGGAATGAGCAGTTCTTC